These 20 T cell receptor beta chains were sequenced from one sample in a study of T cell changes during pregnancy in multiple sclerosis. TCRdb keeps only in-frame clones here, not all; method: immunoSEQ multiplex PCR. This sample carries about 58,000 clones, roughly nine tenths of them seen once, and the ten largest clones take roughly 0.48%. This sample comprised CD4+ T cells from peripheral blood mononuclear cells, obtained after pregnancy. The source is a female donor in good health, enrolled as a control in a pregnancy study.

The gene calls are TRBV7-9 and TRBJ2-1; a possible D gene is TRBD1 (6 bases). Trimming pared 5 bases from V and 7 bases from J, leaving 12 bases between. This CDR3 comprises 13 residues. Germline CDR1 is SEHNR and CDR2 is FQNEAQ (reference sequence). This CDR3 reads CASSLPQGNEQFF. The DNA for the CDR3 is TGTGCCAGCAGCCTACCCCAGGGGAATGAGCAGTTCTTC.

The rearrangement uses TRBV7-2 and TRBJ1-5; possibly TRBD1 for D (5 bases). Trimming took off 2 bases at V and 4 bases at J, with 6 bases between the two ends. The CDR3 has 13 amino acids. Germline lookup yields CDR1 SGHTA and CDR2 FQGNSA. The CDR3 DNA reads TGTGCCAGCAGCTTACGGGGGAATCAGCCCCAGCATTTT. Residues: CASSLRGNQPQHF.

The chain has TRBV5-5 and TRBJ2-7; 9 positions agree with TRBD1. This CDR3 has 15 amino acids. Germline V gives CDR1 SGHKS, CDR2 YYEKEE (reference sequence). V lost 3 bases and J lost 0; bases outside the gene matches: 4. The CDR3 DNA follows: TGTGCCAGCAGCTCACAGGGGGCCAGCTCCTACGAGCAGTACTTC. It encodes CASSSQGASSYEQYF.

This rearrangement joins TRBV4-3 to TRBJ2-7; 8 bases are a match to TRBD2. Germline V lookup: CDR1 LGHNA, CDR2 YSLEER. Trimming removed 2 bases from V and 4 bases from J; junction bases left unmatched: 4. The CDR3 consists of 14 residues. CDR3 coding DNA: TGCGCCAGCAGCCAAACCGGGGGGGGGTACGAGCAGTACTTC. This translates into CASSQTGGGYEQYF.

The chain combines TRBV9 with TRBJ2-1; 8 nucleotides match TRBD2. Losses at the gene ends were 4 bases for V and 1 base for J; bases not matched to a gene: 1. From germline, CDR1 is SGDLS and CDR2 YYNGEE. This CDR3 has 14 residues. DNA of the CDR3: TGTGCCAGCAGCCGCGGGGGGTCCTACAATGAGCAGTTCTTC. It yields the protein CASSRGGSYNEQFF.

The chain joins TRBV14 to TRBJ1-1; a weak D match, TRBD1 (6 bases). The V gene lost 0 bases and the J gene lost 7 bases, with 12 bases spanning the gap. The CDR3 has 14 amino acids. Germline V gene data show CDR1 as SGHDN and CDR2 as FVKESK. The chain's CDR3 is CASSQDRQGIEAFF. Here the CDR3 DNA reads TGTGCCAGCAGCCAAGACCGTCAGGGGATTGAAGCTTTCTTT. The complete variable domain, with remaining parts taken from reference TRBV14 and TRBJ1-1, reads EAGVTQFPSHSVIEKGQTVTLRCDPISGHDNLYWYRRVMGKEIKFLLHFVKESKQDESGMPNNRFLAERTGGTYSTLKVQPAELEDSGVYFCASSQDRQGIEAFFGQGTRLTVV.

The chain employs TRBV7-8 and TRBJ1-1; 10 positions agree with TRBD1. The junction had 7 bases not matched to a gene; V was cut back by 3 bases and J by 0 bases. Germline values: CDR1 SGHVS, CDR2 FQNEAQ. The CDR3 has 17 amino acids. The CDR3 region has the DNA TGTGCCAGCAGCTTGGGTCCCGGGACAGGGGTGAACACTGAAGCTTTCTTT. Its translation: CASSLGPGTGVNTEAFF.

This chain connects TRBV19 to TRBJ2-5; D ambiguous. Trimming took off 5 bases at V and 0 bases at J, with 7 bases between the two ends. The germline CDR1 and CDR2 sequences are LNHDA and SQIVND (reference sequence). The CDR3 spans 13 residues. The CDR3 region has the DNA TGTGCCAGTAGTGCGTCGTACCAAGAGACCCAGTACTTC. Translation gives CASSASYQETQYF.

J is TRBJ2-7 and V is TRBV7-9; 7 nucleotides agree with TRBD1. This CDR3 is 13 amino acids long. V was clipped by 5 bases and J by 7 bases; unmatched bases: 8. Germline CDR1 is SEHNR and CDR2 is FQNEAQ (reference sequence). In DNA, the CDR3 is TGTGCCAGCAGCCTGACAGGGCGTCAAGAGCAGTACTTC. Amino acid sequence: CASSLTGRQEQYF.

The chain joins TRBV4-1 to TRBJ2-5, with a tentative D call TRBD1 (6 bases). V was cut by 6 bases and J by 2 bases, with 7 bases left in between. This CDR3 is 12 amino acids long. Germline V gene sequence: CDR1 MGHRA, CDR2 YSYEKL. The CDR3, as DNA: TGCGCCAGCAGGGACAGTCAAGAGACCCAGTACTTC. Its protein product is CASRDSQETQYF.

The gene calls are TRBV11-3 and TRBJ1-2, with a weak D call TRBD1 (6 bases). The CDR3 is made up of 15 amino acids. Trimming pared 2 bases from V and 6 bases from J, leaving 16 bases between. Germline assignment: CDR1 SGHNT and CDR2 YENEEA. The CDR3, as DNA: TGTGCCAGCAGCTTAAACAACAGGGCCCGCCATGGCTACACCTTC. It codes for CASSLNNRARHGYTF.

The J gene is TRBJ2-7, the V gene TRBV11-3, with 10 bases identical to TRBD1. Trimming cost V 4 bases and J 0 bases; bases outside gene matches: 18. There are 20 residues in the CDR3. From germline, CDR1 is SGHNT and CDR2 YENEEA. CDR3 DNA: TGTGCCAGCAGCTACGACAGGGGGCTTGACAAAAAACCGAGCTCCTACGAGCAGTACTTC. Translated: CASSYDRGLDKKPSSYEQYF.

This sequence joins TRBV5-1 and TRBJ1-2; no reliable D call. V was shortened by 2 bases and J by 2 bases, with 7 bases between the two germline ends. CDR3 length: 13 residues. Germline V gene sequence: CDR1 SGHRS, CDR2 YFSETQ. CDR3 residues: CASSFERNYGYTF. Written as DNA, the CDR3 is TGCGCCAGCAGCTTTGAGAGGAACTATGGCTACACCTTC.

This clone was seen just once. The chain combines TRBV6-6 with TRBJ1-4, with D possibly matching TRBD1 (5 bases). Between the trimmed V and J ends, which lost 6 bases and 4 bases, there was a span of 12 bases. The CDR3 is 14 amino acids. Germline CDR1 reads MNHNY; CDR2 reads SVGAGI (reference sequence). The CDR3 here is CASRIQEHNEKLFF. The CDR3 nucleotides read TGTGCCAGCAGAATACAGGAGCATAATGAAAAACTGTTTTTT.

This chain links TRBV7-8 with TRBJ2-2; TRBD1 agrees at 7 bases. Germline V gene lookup returns CDR1 SGHVS and CDR2 FQNEAQ. Losses at the gene ends were 1 base for V and 8 bases for J; bases not matched to a gene: 13. The CDR3 totals 17 residues. The CDR3 DNA follows: TGTGCCAGCAGCTTAGGTCCGGGACAGTCTGTGAAGGGGGAGCTGTTTTTT. It specifies CASSLGPGQSVKGELFF.

The J gene is TRBJ1-2, the V gene TRBV6-6; 11 nucleotides match TRBD1. With V trimmed by 9 bases and J by 4 bases, 4 bases remained unmatched. Germline V gene data show CDR1 as MNHNY and CDR2 as SVGAGI (reference sequence). This CDR3 comprises 13 residues. The CDR3 bases are TGTGCCAGTACGGGACAGGGGGGCTATGGCTACACCTTC. Translating gives CASTGQGGYGYTF.

The rearrangement uses TRBV5-4 and TRBJ1-6; D possibly corresponds to TRBD1 (6 bases). V shed 7 bases and J shed 9 bases, with 14 bases lying between them. The CDR3 runs 13 residues. Germline V lookup: CDR1 SGHNT, CDR2 YYREEE (reference sequence). CDR3 region: CASSVQGISPLHF. DNA for the CDR3: TGTGCCAGCTCAGTCCAGGGGATTTCACCCCTCCACTTT.

The chain carries TRBV19 and TRBJ2-3, with 9 bases fitting TRBD2. The CDR3 is 17 residues long. Looked up from germline, CDR1 is LNHDA and CDR2 is SQIVND (reference sequence). Trimming removed 3 bases from V and 1 base from J; junction bases left unmatched: 8. The CDR3 is CASSIRFVAGGTDTQYF. The CDR3, as DNA: TGTGCCAGTAGTATTCGATTCGTAGCGGGGGGCACAGATACGCAGTATTTT.

The chain joins TRBV2 to TRBJ2-5; D not certain. Trimming left V 8 bases short and J 1 base short, with 8 bases between. The CDR3 runs 12 residues. Germline V gene sequence: CDR1 SNHLY, CDR2 FYNNEI. The CDR3 region has the DNA TGTGCCAGCTCGCGGATCCAAGAGACCCAGTACTTC. It is translated as CASSRIQETQYF.

This sequence joins TRBV7-3 and TRBJ2-6, with 8 bases that match TRBD1. Germline assignment: CDR1 SGHTA and CDR2 FQGTGA. The CDR3 loop spans 18 amino acids. Trimming at V came to 1 base and at J to 2 bases, leaving 7 bases not matched to a gene. CDR3 bases: TGTGCCAGCAGCTTAAATTCAGCAGGGGGCGCTGGGGCCAACGTCCTGACTTTC. Protein: CASSLNSAGGAGANVLTF.